These 11 T cell receptor beta chains were all obtained from the same sample, sequenced in a study of early T cells in non-severe SARS-CoV-2 infection. TCRdb redid the calling of the 5' RACE reads with MiXCR, one entry per CDR3 protein. Altogether just over 80,000 distinct CDR3 sequences are present, roughly an eighth being singletons, with the ten largest covering under 1.5%. Sequenced material: whole blood. All receptors come from an adult who was a healthcare worker with PCR-confirmed SARS-CoV-2 infection or an uninfected control (not recorded which).

In this sample, this clonotype turned up a few times. This chain uses TRBV10-3 with TRBJ2-3; no clear D gene. CDR1 and CDR2 (germline): ENHRY, SYGVKD. The CDR3 totals 12 residues. The germline V and J ends were trimmed by 6 bases and 0 bases, with 4 bases remaining between them. CDR3 coding DNA: TGTGCCATCAGGGACAGCACAGATACGCAGTATTTT. It yields the protein CAIRDSTDTQYF.

This clonotype appeared many times. The V and J genes are TRBV18 and TRBJ1-2, with D possibly matching TRBD1 (5 bases). V was clipped by 6 bases and J by 2 bases, with 10 bases between them. Germline assignment: CDR1 KGHSH and CDR2 LQKENI. The CDR3 has 13 amino acids. CDR3 DNA sequence: TGTGCCAGCTCCCTACAGGACAACTATGGCTACACCTTC. Translating gives CASSLQDNYGYTF. The entire variable domain, with the rest obtained from reference TRBV18 and TRBJ1-2, is as follows: NAGVMQNPRHLVRRRGQEARLRCSPMKGHSHVYWYRQLPEEGLKFMVYLQKENIIDESGMPKERFSAEFPKEGPSILRIQQVVRGDSAAYFCASSLQDNYGYTFGSGTRLTVV.

The table lists this clonotype with many counts. The V gene is TRBV20-1, the J gene TRBJ1-5; D may be TRBD1 (5 bases). V lost 4 bases and J 4 bases, leaving 17 bases between the germline ends. The CDR3 spans 15 residues. Per the germline V gene, CDR1 is DFQATT and CDR2 is SNEGSKA (reference sequence). CDR3 in amino acids: CSAIPGAGGNQPQHF. The CDR3 DNA follows: TGCAGTGCTATTCCTGGGGCAGGTGGAAATCAGCCCCAGCATTTT.

This clonotype was counted only a few times. This chain connects TRBV11-2 to TRBJ2-5; D is unresolved. With 1 base removed from V and 7 bases from J, the gap between germline ends came to 10 bases. The germline V gene encodes CDR1 SGHAT and CDR2 FQNNGV. The CDR3 has 13 amino acids. The chain's CDR3 is CASSLAARRTQYF. Written as DNA, the CDR3 is TGTGCCAGCAGCTTAGCTGCTCGGCGGACCCAGTACTTC.

This clonotype has a count of ten or more. V is TRBV2 and J is TRBJ2-1, with 8 bases lining up with TRBD2. In germline, CDR1 is SNHLY, CDR2 FYNNEI. The ends lost 6 bases at V and 1 base at J; junction bases unmatched: 5. There are 15 residues in the CDR3. CDR3 in amino acids: CASRATSGSYNEQFF. The CDR3 DNA sequence: TGTGCCAGCAGGGCCACTAGCGGTTCCTACAATGAGCAGTTCTTC.

V and J are TRBV29-1 and TRBJ1-1; tentatively, D is TRBD1 (5 bases). The V gene's germline CDR1 is SQVTM and CDR2 ANQGSEA. V lost 2 bases and J lost 8, with 12 bases in between. The CDR3 totals 12 residues. The DNA of the CDR3 is TGCAGCGTTGAACGGGGCGGAGCAGAAGCTTTCTTT. Encoded protein: CSVERGGAEAFF.

This clonotype was counted ten times or more. This chain connects TRBV10-3 to TRBJ2-5; D is perhaps TRBD1 or TRBD2 (5 bases each). Germline values: CDR1 ENHRY, CDR2 SYGVKD. V was clipped by 0 bases and J by 1 base, with 6 bases between them. The CDR3 length is 14 residues. The CDR3 DNA is TGTGCCATCAGTGAGTCGGGGACCCAAGAGACCCAGTACTTC. This gives the protein CAISESGTQETQYF.

V usage is TRBV5-1 and J usage is TRBJ2-7; TRBD2 is a possible D gene (5 bases). The CDR3 is 15 residues long. Germline V lookup: CDR1 SGHRS, CDR2 YFSETQ. V lost 0 bases to trimming and J lost 1 base, with 11 bases between them. DNA of the CDR3: TGCGCCAGCAGCTTGGACGGGGTAGTGTCCTACGAGCAGTACTTC. Translating it yields CASSLDGVVSYEQYF. The variable domain in full, with the rest retrieved from reference TRBV5-1 and TRBJ2-7, is KAGVTQTPRYLIKTRGQQVTLSCSPISGHRSVSWYQQTPGQGLQFLFEYFSETQRNKGNFPGRFSGRQFSNSRSEMNVSTLELGDSALYLCASSLDGVVSYEQYFGPGTRLTVT.

This clonotype was seen at least ten times. This chain links TRBV6-1 with TRBJ2-1; TRBD1 matches 7 bases. The CDR3 length is 15 residues. Germline V gives CDR1 MNHNS, CDR2 SASEGT. The trim removed 7 bases at V and 9 bases at J, leaving 15 bases unmatched. CDR3 DNA: TGTGCCAGCAAGGGACAGTCCGAAATGGGCGGTGAGCAGTTCTTC. Translated, it gives CASKGQSEMGGEQFF.

This clonotype came up a few times. The CDR3 region is CASRAGGNTEAFF. CDR3 in DNA: TGCGCCAGCCGAGCGGGGGGGAACACTGAAGCTTTCTTT. This chain uses TRBV10-1 with TRBJ1-1; a possible D gene is TRBD1 (5 bases). The ends were cut back, 8 bases at V and 1 base at J, with 11 bases in the middle. This CDR3 has 13 residues. Germline V gene lookup returns CDR1 WNHNN and CDR2 SYGVQD (reference sequence).

This clonotype was counted a few times. The V call is TRBV19, the J call TRBJ1-4, with D perhaps TRBD1 (5 bases). The V and J ends lost 6 bases and 8 bases respectively, with 19 bases between them. This CDR3 region has 15 residues. The germline V gene has CDR1 LNHDA and CDR2 SQIVND (reference sequence). CDR3 in DNA: TGTGCCAGTAGGCCCGAAACAGGCGTCGGCGAAAAACTGTTTTTT. This translates into CASRPETGVGEKLFF.